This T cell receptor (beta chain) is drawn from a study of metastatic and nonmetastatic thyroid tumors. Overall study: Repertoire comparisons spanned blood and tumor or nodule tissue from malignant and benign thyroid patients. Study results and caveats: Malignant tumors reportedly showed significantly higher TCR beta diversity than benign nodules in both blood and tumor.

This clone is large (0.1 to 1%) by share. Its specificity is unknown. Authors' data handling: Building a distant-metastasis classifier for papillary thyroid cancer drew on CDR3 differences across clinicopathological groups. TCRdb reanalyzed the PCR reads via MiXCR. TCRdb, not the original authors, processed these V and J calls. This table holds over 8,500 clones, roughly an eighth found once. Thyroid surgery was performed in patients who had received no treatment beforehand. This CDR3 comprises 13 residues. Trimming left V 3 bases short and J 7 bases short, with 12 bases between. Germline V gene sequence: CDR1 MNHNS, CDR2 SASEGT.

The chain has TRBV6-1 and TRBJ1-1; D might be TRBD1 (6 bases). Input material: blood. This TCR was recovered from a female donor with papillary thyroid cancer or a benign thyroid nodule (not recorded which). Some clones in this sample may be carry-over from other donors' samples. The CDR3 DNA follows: TGTGCCAGCAGTGACAAGGGGGGTAATGAAGCTTTCTTT. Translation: CASSDKGGNEAFF.